Listed here are 25 T cell receptor beta chains from one sample, sequenced in a study of graft-versus-host responses after intestinal transplantation. These TCRs' antigens remain unknown. Clones were read by immunoSEQ multiplex PCR, and TCRdb kept only the in-frame ones, dropping some. The sample has about 92,000 clones, roughly four fifths seen once. The sequencing here drew on unstimulated CD8+ T cells sorted from spleen or lymph node cells, taken before intestinal transplant. All receptors derive from a human donor who received an intestinal transplant.

This chain links TRBV6-1 with TRBJ2-7; D gene ambiguous. V lost 2 bases, J lost 6 bases, and 17 bases lay in between. Germline V gene data show CDR1 as MNHNS and CDR2 as SASEGT. There are 15 residues in the CDR3. The CDR3 sequence: CASSEFSWWFPEQYF. As DNA, the CDR3 is TGTGCCAGCAGTGAATTTTCTTGGTGGTTTCCCGAGCAGTACTTC.

The chain has TRBV11-1 and TRBJ1-2; 7 nucleotides agree with TRBD1. This CDR3 region has 15 residues. Per germline, CDR1 SGHAT and CDR2 FQDESV (reference sequence). J was trimmed by 3 bases and V by 3 bases; bases with no gene match: 7. The CDR3 coding sequence is TGTGCCAGCAGCTTGGTTGGACAGGACCACTATGGCTACACCTTC. It encodes CASSLVGQDHYGYTF.

The rearrangement joins TRBV5-4 to TRBJ2-7; D may correspond to TRBD1 or TRBD2 (6 bases each). CDR1 is SGHNT and CDR2 is YYREEE in the germline V gene (reference sequence). The V and J ends lost 3 bases and 4 bases respectively, with 14 bases between them. The CDR3 covers 14 residues. As DNA, the CDR3 is TGTGCCAGCAGCTCGGGGGACACTCTGTACGAGCAGTACTTC. Protein product: CASSSGDTLYEQYF.

This clone was recorded a few times. The chain combines TRBV11-1 with TRBJ2-3, with 10 bases fitting TRBD2. The ends lost 5 bases at V and 0 bases at J; junction bases unmatched: 14. This CDR3 is 19 amino acids long. Germline CDR1 reads SGHAT; CDR2 reads FQDESV (reference sequence). CDR3 region: CASSGGASGGATSTDTQYF. In nucleotides, the CDR3 is TGTGCCAGCAGCGGAGGCGCTAGCGGGGGAGCCACTAGCACAGATACGCAGTATTTT.

The V call is TRBV7-9, the J call TRBJ2-3; D is ambiguous. Germline V gene lookup returns CDR1 SEHNR and CDR2 FQNEAQ (reference sequence). CDR3 length: 13 residues. Trimming took off 2 bases at V and 3 bases at J, with 6 bases between the two ends. CDR3 nucleotide sequence: TGTGCCAGCAGCTTAATTGCAACAGATACGCAGTATTTT. This sequence encodes CASSLIATDTQYF.

This rearrangement joins TRBV7-2 to TRBJ2-1; TRBD2 agrees at 10 bases. The CDR3 has 17 residues. The J segment lost 1 base and the V segment lost 1 base, leaving 4 bases of the junction unmatched. Germline CDR1 reads SGHTA; CDR2 reads FQGNSA. The CDR3 spells CASSLGLAGGSYNEQFF. The CDR3 bases are TGTGCCAGCAGCTTAGGGTTAGCGGGGGGTTCCTACAATGAGCAGTTCTTC.

V gene TRBV25-1 combines with J gene TRBJ1-3; tentatively, D is TRBD1 (6 bases). Trimming shortened V by 1 base and J by 0 bases, and 16 bases separated the two germline ends. CDR1 and CDR2 from the germline V gene are MGHDK and SYGVNS. The CDR3 runs to 18 residues. CDR3 DNA sequence: TGTGCCAGCAGTGAATTCCAGGGGAGTCAGCACTCTGGAAACACCATATATTTT. Translation: CASSEFQGSQHSGNTIYF.

The chain carries TRBV19 and TRBJ2-7; D is ambiguous. Trimming cost V 3 bases and J 3 bases, with 15 bases left between them. The germline CDR1 and CDR2 sequences are LNHDA and SQIVND (reference sequence). The CDR3 loop spans 15 amino acids. The CDR3 spells CASSIRYVRGYEQYF. In DNA form, the CDR3 reads TGTGCCAGTAGTATCAGATACGTCCGTGGCTACGAGCAGTACTTC.

V gene TRBV27 combines with J gene TRBJ1-5; D not certain. From germline, CDR1 is MNHEY and CDR2 SMNVEV (reference sequence). There are 16 residues in the CDR3. Trimming removed 3 bases from V and 0 bases from J, with 12 bases in between. CDR3 loop: CASSLSSPNSNQPQHF. The CDR3 DNA reads TGTGCCAGCAGTTTGAGCAGCCCAAATAGCAATCAGCCCCAGCATTTT.

Details on this clone: Other DNA sequences of this sample code for an identical CDR3. The chain uses TRBV28 and TRBJ1-2; D remains ambiguous. V gave up 6 bases and J gave up 5 bases, with 22 bases separating them. The CDR3 length is 16 residues. The germline V gene has CDR1 MDHEN and CDR2 SYDVKM. CDR3 sequence reads: CASRSSPGFTRYGYTF. CDR3 sequence (DNA): TGTGCCAGCAGGTCTTCCCCGGGATTTACACGTTATGGCTACACCTTC.

The CDR3 region has the DNA TGTGCCATCAGTGGGGGGCGGGGCCAAAACATTCAGTACTTC. Encoded protein: CAISGGRGQNIQYF. The V call is TRBV10-3, the J call TRBJ2-4; D may be TRBD1 or TRBD2 (6 bases each). V lost 4 bases to trimming and J lost 5 bases, with 12 bases between them. The V gene's germline CDR1 is ENHRY and CDR2 SYGVKD. The CDR3 is 14 residues long.

V gene TRBV7-9 combines with J gene TRBJ2-5, with TRBD1 matching over 7 bases. V was pared by 4 bases and J by 2 bases, with 10 bases of the junction left unmatched. CDR1 is SEHNR, CDR2 FQNEAQ, per germline (reference sequence). The CDR3 is 16 amino acids. The CDR3 reads CASSSDREISQETQYF. The CDR3 DNA reads as TGTGCCAGCAGCTCCGACAGGGAAATTTCTCAAGAGACCCAGTACTTC.

The rearrangement joins TRBV27 to TRBJ2-3; TRBD2 is a possible D gene (6 bases). Trimming took 3 bases from V and 7 from J, leaving 17 bases between them. The CDR3 runs 15 residues. CDR1 is MNHEY, CDR2 SMNVEV, per germline (reference sequence). CDR3 loop: CASSFGGAPPNTQYF. The CDR3 DNA sequence: TGTGCCAGCAGTTTCGGCGGGGCCCCCCCAAATACGCAGTATTTT.

The chain carries TRBV6-5 and TRBJ1-6, with D uncertain. V was shortened by 6 bases and J by 6 bases, with 15 bases between the two germline ends. The germline gives CDR1 MNHEY, CDR2 SVGAGI. There are 15 residues in the CDR3. The CDR3 DNA reads TGTGCCAGCAGGCACTCCGGGCTCCCTAATTCACCCCTCCACTTT. Its translation: CASRHSGLPNSPLHF.

The genes are TRBV2 and TRBJ2-1, with 8 nucleotides matching TRBD2. The germline CDR1 and CDR2 sequences are SNHLY and FYNNEI. The CDR3 is 13 residues long. V lost 4 bases to trimming and J lost 9 bases; unmatched junction nucleotides: 5. CDR3 sequence (DNA): TGTGCCAGCAGTGCGGGGGGGAACGGTGAGCAGTTCTTC. Its protein is CASSAGGNGEQFF.

V gene TRBV5-6 combines with J gene TRBJ2-1, with 9 positions matching TRBD2. V lost 3 bases and J lost 8; bases outside the gene matches: 6. Looked up from germline, CDR1 is SGHDT and CDR2 is YYEEEE. The CDR3 loop spans 14 amino acids. The CDR3 reads CASSYSGSSDEQFF. In nucleotides, the CDR3 is TGTGCCAGCAGCTATAGCGGGAGTTCGGATGAGCAGTTCTTC.

This clone was detected only once. The CDR3 region has the DNA TGTGCCAGCAGCTTGAATCCGGATACGCAGTATTTT. Translation gives CASSLNPDTQYF. The chain links TRBV5-4 to TRBJ2-3; D gene ambiguous. This CDR3 has 12 amino acids. Germline CDR1 SGHNT, CDR2 YYREEE (reference sequence). Trimming stripped 1 base from V and 6 bases from J, with 6 bases between.

This clone was counted a few times. The chain has TRBV6-6 and TRBJ1-2, with D unresolved. CDR1 MNHNY and CDR2 SVGAGI come from the germline V gene (reference sequence). The CDR3 is 13 amino acids. V gave up 0 bases and J gave up 8 bases, with 10 bases separating them. The CDR3 region is CASSYSLSGGYTF. CDR3 DNA sequence: TGTGCCAGCAGTTACTCTCTGTCGGGGGGCTACACCTTC.

The V gene is TRBV9, the J gene TRBJ2-3; 13 bases map to TRBD2. The germline V gene encodes CDR1 SGDLS and CDR2 YYNGEE. V lost 3 bases, J lost 0 bases, and 1 base stayed unmatched. This CDR3 has 16 residues. The CDR3 region is CASSETSGGSTDTQYF. DNA for the CDR3: TGTGCCAGCAGCGAGACTAGCGGGGGGAGCACAGATACGCAGTATTTT.

The chain is built from TRBV4-1 and TRBJ2-3, with TRBD2 identical over 11 bases. Per germline, CDR1 MGHRA and CDR2 YSYEKL. This CDR3 is 16 amino acids long. The V segment lost 4 bases and the J segment 3 bases; nucleotides outside the gene matches: 6. DNA for the CDR3: TGCGCCAGCAGCCTTCTTAGCGGGAGGGGAACAGATACGCAGTATTTT. Its protein product is CASSLLSGRGTDTQYF.

The chain links TRBV6-6 to TRBJ1-5; no clear D gene. V dropped 6 bases and J dropped 0 bases, with 12 bases sitting between them. Per germline, CDR1 MNHNY and CDR2 SVGAGI (reference sequence). CDR3 length: 15 amino acids. The CDR3: CASSLDRGSNQPQHF. CDR3 DNA sequence: TGTGCCAGCAGCCTTGACCGCGGTAGCAATCAGCCCCAGCATTTT.

The rearrangement links TRBV7-6 to TRBJ2-1, with 11 bases that match TRBD2. The junction had 1 base not matched to a gene; V was cut back by 2 bases and J by 7 bases. The CDR3 is made up of 14 amino acids. In germline, CDR1 is SGHVS, CDR2 FNYEAQ. CDR3 protein: CASSLSSGGNEQFF. CDR3 coding DNA: TGTGCCAGCAGCTTATCTAGCGGGGGGAATGAGCAGTTCTTC.

The gene calls are TRBV5-6 and TRBJ1-6; a weak D match, TRBD1 (6 bases). The V gene lost 4 bases and the J gene lost 4 bases, with 9 bases spanning the gap. Germline lookup yields CDR1 SGHDT and CDR2 YYEEEE. CDR3 length equals 14 residues. CDR3 bases: TGTGCCAGCAGCGCGGGACAATATAATTCACCCCTCCACTTT. This encodes CASSAGQYNSPLHF. The whole variable domain, remainder taken from reference TRBV5-6 and TRBJ1-6, is DAGVTQSPTHLIKTRGQQVTLRCSPKSGHDTVSWYQQALGQGPQFIFQYYEEEERQRGNFPDRFSGHQFPNYSSELNVNALLLGDSALYLCASSAGQYNSPLHFGNGTRLTVT.

The V and J genes are TRBV7-2 and TRBJ2-4; 8 bases agree with TRBD1. The J segment lost 5 bases and the V segment lost 5 bases, leaving 11 bases of the junction unmatched. The CDR3 is made up of 16 amino acids. Germline values: CDR1 SGHTA, CDR2 FQGNSA. CDR3 sequence: CASSLTQGAEENIQYF. In nucleotides, the CDR3 is TGTGCCAGCAGCCTAACTCAGGGGGCTGAGGAAAACATTCAGTACTTC.

The chain links TRBV2 to TRBJ1-1, with TRBD1 matching over 8 bases. Per germline, CDR1 SNHLY and CDR2 FYNNEI. The trim removed 5 bases at V and 6 bases at J, leaving 2 bases unmatched. The CDR3 loop spans 12 amino acids. The CDR3 coding sequence is TGTGCCAGCAGTAGCAGGGGGCCTGAAGCTTTCTTT. This sequence encodes CASSSRGPEAFF. Based on the CDR3 plus reference TRBV2 and TRBJ1-1, the full variable domain is EPEVTQTPSHQVTQMGQEVILRCVPISNHLYFYWYRQILGQKVEFLVSFYNNEISEKSEIFDDQFSVERPDGSNFTLKIRSTKLEDSAMYFCASSSRGPEAFFGQGTRLTVV.